The source of this T cell receptor (beta chain) is a study of blood T cell repertoires in COVID-19. Looking at the study overall: Sites in the United States, Italy and Spain provided acute and convalescent COVID-19 samples.

Per the germline V gene, CDR1 is LNHDA and CDR2 is SQIVND (reference sequence). The CDR3 sequence is 14 residues long. With V trimmed by 8 bases and J by 6 bases, 6 bases remained unmatched. Produced via immunoSEQ multiplex PCR; TCRdb's table is partial and in-frame only. The table includes 140,000 to 150,000 clones, about nine tenths detected once. This receptor was identified in a human donor with COVID-19, enrolled during active disease. The donor label of this sample is uncertain. The sample taken for sequencing was peripheral blood. The rearrangement uses TRBV19 and TRBJ1-5, with 11 nucleotides matching TRBD1. The chain's CDR3 is CASAGTGGGQPQHF. DNA for the CDR3: TGTGCCAGTGCCGGGACAGGGGGGGGTCAGCCCCAGCATTTT.